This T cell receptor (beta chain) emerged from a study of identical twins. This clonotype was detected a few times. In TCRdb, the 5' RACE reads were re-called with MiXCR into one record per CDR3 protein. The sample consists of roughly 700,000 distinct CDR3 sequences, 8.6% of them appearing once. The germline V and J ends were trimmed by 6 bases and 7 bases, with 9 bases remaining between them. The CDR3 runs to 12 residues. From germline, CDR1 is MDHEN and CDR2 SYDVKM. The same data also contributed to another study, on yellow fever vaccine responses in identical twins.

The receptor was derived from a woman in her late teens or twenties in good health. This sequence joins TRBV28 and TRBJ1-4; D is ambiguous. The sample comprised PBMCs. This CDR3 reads CASRQIPEKLFF. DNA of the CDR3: TGTGCCAGCAGACAGATCCCTGAAAAACTGTTTTTT.